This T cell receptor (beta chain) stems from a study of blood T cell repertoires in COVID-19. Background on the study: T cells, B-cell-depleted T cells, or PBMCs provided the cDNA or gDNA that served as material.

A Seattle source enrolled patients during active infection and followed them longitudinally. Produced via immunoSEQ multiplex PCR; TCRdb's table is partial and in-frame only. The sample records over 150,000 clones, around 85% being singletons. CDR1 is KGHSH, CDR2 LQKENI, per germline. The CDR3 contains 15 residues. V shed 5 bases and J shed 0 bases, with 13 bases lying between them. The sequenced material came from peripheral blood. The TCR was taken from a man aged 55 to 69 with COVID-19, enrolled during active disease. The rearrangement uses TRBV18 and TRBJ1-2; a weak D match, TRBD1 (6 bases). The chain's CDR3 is CASSSDSAANYGYTF. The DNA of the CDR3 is TGTGCCAGCTCATCGGACAGCGCAGCTAACTATGGCTACACCTTC.